This T cell receptor (beta chain) was captured by sequencing in a study of blood T cell repertoires in COVID-19. About the research overall: The United States, Italy and Spain provided the acute and convalescent COVID-19 samples. T cells, B-cell-depleted T cells, or PBMCs supplied cDNA or gDNA.

Authors' analysis steps: The authors estimated nucleated cell counts from reference gene primer amplification. Sequencing was performed with immunoSEQ multiplex PCR; in TCRdb, only in-frame clones are kept and a portion is missing. That table supplies the V and J calls and clone size; D and trimming were determined from the DNA. The profile shows 70,000 to 100,000 clones, around nine tenths of them singletons. This CDR3 comprises 14 residues. Germline V gene data show CDR1 as KGHSH and CDR2 as LQKENI. The trim removed 8 bases at V and 3 bases at J, leaving 7 bases unmatched. The sample consisted of peripheral blood. This chain uses TRBV18 with TRBJ2-1; 7 bases align to TRBD2. The receptor was isolated from a man aged 55 to 70 with acute or convalescent COVID-19. The CDR3 reads CASVSSGNYNEQFF. Written as DNA, the CDR3 is TGTGCCAGCGTCTCTAGCGGCAACTACAATGAGCAGTTCTTC.